Described below is a single TCR beta chain sequence and its context. The antigen is not known. Generated by immunoSEQ multiplex PCR, the TCRdb table keeps only in-frame clones and is missing some. Among about 45,000 clones listed, roughly two thirds were seen once. This entry is derived from a study of radiotherapy plus CTLA-4 blockade in lung cancer. General observations from the study: Alongside interferon-beta, early blood T cell clone dynamics were reportedly the best predictor of response. Peripheral blood showed expansion of tumor-derived TCR clones after radiotherapy and ipilimumab.

The CDR3 totals 19 residues. Germline V gene data show CDR1 as SGHVS and CDR2 as FQNEAQ. The V and J ends lost 1 base and 1 base respectively, with 17 bases between them. This chain joins TRBV7-8 and TRBJ2-6; tentative D call: TRBD2 (6 bases). The source material was peripheral blood, sampled from a patient treated with radiotherapy plus ipilimumab. This clonotype originated in a human donor with non-small cell lung cancer who had a complete response to radiotherapy plus ipilimumab. CDR3 protein: CASSLGYGTQRSGANVLTF. CDR3 coding DNA: TGTGCCAGCAGCTTAGGATATGGGACTCAGAGATCTGGGGCCAACGTCCTGACTTTC.